A selection of T cell receptor beta chains follows, all from one sample in a study of shared clonotypes between healthy human individuals. Here immunoSEQ multiplex PCR was the method, and the copy in TCRdb shows in-frame clones only, minus some. Seen here are approximately 1,000,000 clones, approximately 80% observed once, and the top ten hold under 0.65%. The material sequenced was memory CD4+ T cells from PBMCs. These receptors all come from a man younger than 35 in good health. Some clones in this sample may be carry-over from other donors' samples. Each CDR3 is given without its conserved first and last residue.

J gene | V gene | CDR3 protein
TRBJ1-4 | TRBV14 | ASSQDWGPATNEKLF
NA | TRBV30 | AWSIGDAYEQY
TRBJ2-3 | TRBV5-1 | ASSLPAGGFSTDTQY
TRBJ2-1 | TRBV30 | AWSVQGSAWF
TRBJ2-1 | TRBV7-9 | ASSLSGSYNEQF
TRBJ2-1 | TRBV15 | ATSSGLTSGSYEQF
TRBJ2-7 | TRBV19 | ASASGTLFEQY
TRBJ1-2 | TRBV27 | ASSWSGESGYT
TRBJ2-3 | TRBV4-2 | ASSQGASRVVDTQY
TRBJ2-3 | TRBV5-4 | ASSLYGRSTSTDTQY
TRBJ1-1 | TRBV19 | ASSIGVGEEGSTEAF
TRBJ1-1 | TRBV5-1 | ASSLGTGPNTEAF
TRBJ1-6 | TRBV4-2 | ASSQDRGRGPALH
NA | TRBV5-8 | ASSLPISGRGSYEQY
TRBJ1-1 | TRBV6-1 | ASSERPGTGSGTEAF
TRBJ1-5 | TRBV2 | ASRGRRINQPQH
TRBJ2-1 | TRBV4-2 | ASSQRLATYNEQF
TRBJ1-1 | TRBV11-2 | ASSRIGGAEAF
TRBJ1-3 | TRBV28 | ASSQNFRAPTSGNTIY
TRBJ2-7 | TRBV5-1 | ASSNRTSGGREQY
TRBJ2-5 | TRBV5-1 | ASSRGGWETQY
TRBJ2-6 | TRBV6-1 | ASDPRGGGANVLT